This is a list of T cell receptor beta chains from one sample in a study of T cells after yellow fever vaccination. In TCRdb, the 5' RACE reads were re-called with MiXCR into one record per CDR3 protein. The sample gives 500,000 to 650,000 distinct CDR3 sequences, around 17% of which show up once; about 18% is in the top ten. The sample consisted of PBMCs, taken 4 to 5 days after the first yellow fever vaccination. The receptors were gathered from a man between 18 and 29 years old who received the YFV17D yellow fever vaccine. The conserved cysteine and the conserved F or W are not part of the CDR3 here.

V	J	CDR3
TRBV20-1	TRBJ1-5	SALYDLGDREHQPQH
TRBV11-1	TRBJ1-4	ASSLASIRQLTKEKLF
TRBV3-1	TRBJ2-2	ASRTGSPGELF
TRBV25-1	TRBJ2-1	ASGDPRDSFNEQF
TRBV28	TRBJ1-2	ASSGGVNYGYT
TRBV6-5	TRBJ2-3	ASSYEPSGGADTQY
TRBV19	TRBJ1-1	ASSPNRYSGTEAF
TRBV5-1	TRBJ2-1	ASSSTFGADNEQF
TRBV10-3	TRBJ2-7	AAGGPGGQGRGTYEQY
TRBV10-2	TRBJ1-2	ASSDPDLRGYT
TRBV4-1	TRBJ2-3	ASSRASRGPDTQY
TRBV6-5	TRBJ2-7	ASSYTDREYEQY
TRBV12-3/TRBV12-4	TRBJ1-1	ASTTPVDTEAF
TRBV15	TRBJ2-5	ATSRGKGTTRETQY
TRBV9	TRBJ2-5	ASSPPGPQETQY
TRBV7-9	TRBJ2-6	ASSLGTLNVLT
TRBV10-3	TRBJ1-2	ATDGGSYGYT
TRBV7-9	TRBJ2-2	ASSSYEHNTGELF
TRBV5-1	TRBJ2-5	ASSRGRGILQETQY
TRBV5-1	TRBJ2-1	ASSPGQGARIEQF
TRBV5-1	TRBJ2-7	ASSLETASYEQY
TRBV25-1	TRBJ2-1	ASKEQGAGEGSYNEQF
TRBV15	TRBJ2-5	ATSTSKWGAVPETQY
TRBV20-1	TRBJ2-3	SAEWSTDTQY
TRBV4-2	TRBJ2-2	ASSHLRTSGTGELF
TRBV20-1	TRBJ1-1	SAPKGTEAF
TRBV7-3	TRBJ1-1	ASSLGPPGGEAF
TRBV5-1	TRBJ1-6	ASSRRTNSPLH
TRBV27	TRBJ1-6	ASSRRSGTGDSPLH
TRBV20-1	TRBJ2-1	STTELAGQSYNEQF
TRBV7-9	TRBJ1-5	ASSSPSQPQH
TRBV7-9	TRBJ2-3	ASSVGQGRSDTQY
TRBV3-1	TRBJ2-7	ASSQNQWGDEQY
TRBV20-1	TRBJ2-1	SAREGRSYNEQF
TRBV5-4	TRBJ2-5	ASSLGPGQQETQY
TRBV7-3	TRBJ2-5	ASSLISGGRGETQY
TRBV5-1	TRBJ1-1	ASSLDRGLTGGTEAF
TRBV12-3/TRBV12-4	TRBJ2-2	ASSARGGTGELF
TRBV5-4	TRBJ2-2	ASSWGTSSGELF
TRBV4-3	TRBJ2-7	ASSQVLAGAQY
TRBV4-3	TRBJ2-1	ASSPRTTDSYNEQF
TRBV7-9	TRBJ1-1	ASSLAARETTEAF
TRBV18	TRBJ2-6	ASSPDRGGANVLT
TRBV6-2/TRBV6-3	TRBJ2-7	ASSYSAGGYEQY
TRBV7-9	TRBJ1-1	ASSFSTANTEAF
TRBV6-2/TRBV6-3	TRBJ2-1	ASSTRGASYNEQF
TRBV19	TRBJ1-5	ASSIPGGAGGYQPQH
TRBV5-4	TRBJ2-2	ASSKFTGLPVAGELF
TRBV2	TRBJ2-1	ASSEQANNEQF
TRBV20-1	TRBJ1-6	SAITGSTSPLH
TRBV29-1	TRBJ1-1	SVLSAMSTEAF
TRBV5-1	TRBJ2-3	ASSTGQDSTDTQY
TRBV7-2	TRBJ2-6	ASSSDNSGANVLT
TRBV4-1	TRBJ2-3	ASSQVTAGGAGTDTQY
TRBV28	TRBJ1-5	ASSAMDQPQH
TRBV18	TRBJ2-7	ASSPSAGATYEQY
TRBV20-1	TRBJ2-3	SAREEGRGTDTQY
TRBV12-3/TRBV12-4	TRBJ2-7	ASSLWTPYDQY
TRBV9	TRBJ2-1	ASSVGSGGEQF
TRBV5-1	TRBJ2-1	ASSLAESGAREQF